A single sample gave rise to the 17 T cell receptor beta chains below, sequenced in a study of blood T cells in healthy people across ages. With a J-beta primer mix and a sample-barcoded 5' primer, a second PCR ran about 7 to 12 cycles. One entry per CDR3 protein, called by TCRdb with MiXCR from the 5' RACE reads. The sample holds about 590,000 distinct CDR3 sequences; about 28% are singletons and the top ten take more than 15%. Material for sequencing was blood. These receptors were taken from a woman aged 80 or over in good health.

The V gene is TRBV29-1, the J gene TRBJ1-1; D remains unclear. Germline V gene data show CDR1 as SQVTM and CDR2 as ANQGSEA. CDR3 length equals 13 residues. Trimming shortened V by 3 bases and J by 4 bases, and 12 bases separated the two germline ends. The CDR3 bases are TGCAGCGTTGACGTAGGAAACCCCACTGAAGCTTTCTTT. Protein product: CSVDVGNPTEAFF.

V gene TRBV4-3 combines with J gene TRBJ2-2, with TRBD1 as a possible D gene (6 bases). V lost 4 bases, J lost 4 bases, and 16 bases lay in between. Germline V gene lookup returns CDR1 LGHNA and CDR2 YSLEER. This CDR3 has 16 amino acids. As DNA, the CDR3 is TGCGCCAGCAGCCCGGGACACGCGATTCGCACCGGGGAGCTGTTTTTT. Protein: CASSPGHAIRTGELFF.

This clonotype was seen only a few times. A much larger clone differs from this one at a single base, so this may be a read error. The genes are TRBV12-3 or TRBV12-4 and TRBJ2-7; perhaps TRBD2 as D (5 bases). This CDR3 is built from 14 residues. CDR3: CASRLVGISYEQYF. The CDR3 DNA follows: TGTGCCAGCAGGTTAGTCGGGATCTCCTACGAGCAGTACTTC.

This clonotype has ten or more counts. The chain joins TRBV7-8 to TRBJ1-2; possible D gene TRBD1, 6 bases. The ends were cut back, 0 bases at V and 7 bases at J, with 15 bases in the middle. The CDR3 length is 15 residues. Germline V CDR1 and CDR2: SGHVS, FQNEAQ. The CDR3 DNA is TGTGCCAGCAGCTTAGCGCTCGGGGGGCAATCTGGCTACACCTTC. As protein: CASSLALGGQSGYTF.

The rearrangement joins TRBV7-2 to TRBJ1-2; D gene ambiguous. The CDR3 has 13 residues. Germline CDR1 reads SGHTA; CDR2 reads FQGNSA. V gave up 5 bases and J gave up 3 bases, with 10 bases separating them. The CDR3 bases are TGTGCCAGCAGCGAAGGACCGGACTATGGCTACACCTTC. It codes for CASSEGPDYGYTF.

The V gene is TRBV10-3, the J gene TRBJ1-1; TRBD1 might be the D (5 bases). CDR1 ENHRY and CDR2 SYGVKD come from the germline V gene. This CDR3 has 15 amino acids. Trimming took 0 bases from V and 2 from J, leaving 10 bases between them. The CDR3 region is CAISESSRDNTEAFF. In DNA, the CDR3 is TGTGCCATCAGTGAGTCGAGCAGGGACAACACTGAAGCTTTCTTT.

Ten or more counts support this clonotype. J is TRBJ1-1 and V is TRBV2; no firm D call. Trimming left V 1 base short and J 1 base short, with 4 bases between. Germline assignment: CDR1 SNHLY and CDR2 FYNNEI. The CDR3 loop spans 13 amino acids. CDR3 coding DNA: TGTGCCAGCAGTGAAGGCCCGAACACTGAAGCTTTCTTT. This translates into CASSEGPNTEAFF.

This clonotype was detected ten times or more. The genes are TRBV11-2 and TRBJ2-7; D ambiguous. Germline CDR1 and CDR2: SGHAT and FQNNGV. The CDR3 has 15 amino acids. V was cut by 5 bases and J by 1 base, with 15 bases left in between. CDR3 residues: CASSVDRTPSYEQYF. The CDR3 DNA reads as TGTGCCAGCAGCGTCGATCGGACCCCTTCCTACGAGCAGTACTTC.

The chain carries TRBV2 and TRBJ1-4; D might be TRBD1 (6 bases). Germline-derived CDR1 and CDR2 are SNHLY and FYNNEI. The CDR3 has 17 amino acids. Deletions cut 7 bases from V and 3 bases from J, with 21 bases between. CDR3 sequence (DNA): TGTGCCAGCACGGGGTGGGACACCTTATCTTCTAATGAAAAACTGTTTTTT. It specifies CASTGWDTLSSNEKLFF. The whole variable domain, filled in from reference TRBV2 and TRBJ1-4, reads EPEVTQTPSHQVTQMGQEVILRCVPISNHLYFYWYRQILGQKVEFLVSFYNNEISEKSEIFDDQFSVERPDGSNFTLKIRSTKLEDSAMYFCASTGWDTLSSNEKLFFGSGTQLSVL.

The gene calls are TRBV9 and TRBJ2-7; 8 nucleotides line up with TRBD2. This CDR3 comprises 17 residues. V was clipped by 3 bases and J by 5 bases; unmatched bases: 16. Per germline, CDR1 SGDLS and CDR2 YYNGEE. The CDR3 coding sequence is TGTGCCAGCAGCGGCCTCGGGGGGGTGGATCGTAACGACGAGCAGTACTTC. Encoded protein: CASSGLGGVDRNDEQYF.

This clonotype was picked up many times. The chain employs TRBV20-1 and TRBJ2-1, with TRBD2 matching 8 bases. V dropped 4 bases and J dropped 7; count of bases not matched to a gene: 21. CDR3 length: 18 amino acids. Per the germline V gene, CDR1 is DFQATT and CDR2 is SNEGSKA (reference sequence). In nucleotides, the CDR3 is TGCAGTGCTACAGAACATGTCCCGGGGGGGACAAATCGAAATGAGCAGTTCTTC. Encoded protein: CSATEHVPGGTNRNEQFF.

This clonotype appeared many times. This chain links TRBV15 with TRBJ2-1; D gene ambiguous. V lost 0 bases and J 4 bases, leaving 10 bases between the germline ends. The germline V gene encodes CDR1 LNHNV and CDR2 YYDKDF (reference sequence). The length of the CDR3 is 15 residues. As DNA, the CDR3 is TGTGCCACCAGCAGAGATGTCGGAGTATACAATGAGCAGTTCTTC. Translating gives CATSRDVGVYNEQFF.

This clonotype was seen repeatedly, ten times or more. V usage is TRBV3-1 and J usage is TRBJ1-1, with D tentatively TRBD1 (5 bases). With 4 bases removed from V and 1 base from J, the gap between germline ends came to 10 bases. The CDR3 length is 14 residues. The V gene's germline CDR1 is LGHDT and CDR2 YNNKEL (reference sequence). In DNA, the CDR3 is TGTGCCAGCAGCCCCCGAGGGGAGAACACTGAAGCTTTCTTT. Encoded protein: CASSPRGENTEAFF.

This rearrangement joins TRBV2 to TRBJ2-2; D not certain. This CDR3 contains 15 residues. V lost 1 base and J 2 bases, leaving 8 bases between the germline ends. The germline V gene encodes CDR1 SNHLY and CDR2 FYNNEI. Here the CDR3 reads CASSEESGNTGELFF. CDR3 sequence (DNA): TGTGCCAGCAGTGAAGAGAGTGGCAACACCGGGGAGCTGTTTTTT.

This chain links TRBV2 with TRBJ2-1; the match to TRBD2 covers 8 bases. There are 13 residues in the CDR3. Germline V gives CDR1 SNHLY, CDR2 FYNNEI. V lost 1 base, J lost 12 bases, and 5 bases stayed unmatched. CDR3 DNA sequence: TGTGCCAGCAGTGAAGGGCGGCTAGCGGGGCAGTTCTTC. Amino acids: CASSEGRLAGQFF.

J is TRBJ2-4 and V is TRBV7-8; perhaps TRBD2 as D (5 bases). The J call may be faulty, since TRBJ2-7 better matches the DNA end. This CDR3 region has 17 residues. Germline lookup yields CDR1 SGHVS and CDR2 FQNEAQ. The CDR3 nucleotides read TGTGCCAGCAGCTTAGATCGGGCAGGCGCCGGGGACTACGAGCAGTACTTC. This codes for CASSLDRAGAGDYEQYF.

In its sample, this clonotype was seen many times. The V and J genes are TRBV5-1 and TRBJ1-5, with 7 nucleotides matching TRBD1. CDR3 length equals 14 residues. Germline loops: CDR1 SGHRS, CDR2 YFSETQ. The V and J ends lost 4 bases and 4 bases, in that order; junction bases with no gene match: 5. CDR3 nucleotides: TGCGCCAGCAGCCTCGGGACAGATAATCAGCCCCAGCATTTT. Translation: CASSLGTDNQPQHF.